This passage covers 14 T cell receptor beta chains from one sample sequenced in a study of T cells in Graves' hyperthyroidism and ophthalmopathy. Amplification of TCR beta CDR3 regions was performed using RNA transcripts as template. Researchers ran a first-round RT-PCR on the TCR CDR3 using the HTBI primer set. TCRdb fed the multiplex PCR reads into MiXCR, producing one record per CDR3 protein. The repertoire holds under 350,000 distinct CDR3 sequences, with over 20% as singletons. Material for sequencing was blood. Receptors were obtained from a woman aged 45-65 years with Graves' hyperthyroidism.

The chain employs TRBV6-5 and TRBJ2-7; 8 bases are shared with TRBD1. The CDR3 totals 17 residues. V dropped 2 bases and J dropped 1; count of bases not matched to a gene: 10. Germline V gene lookup returns CDR1 MNHEY and CDR2 SVGAGI. As DNA, the CDR3 is TGTGCCAGCAGTTACAAGGTCACCGGGACAGGATCCTACGAGCAGTACTTC. Amino acid sequence: CASSYKVTGTGSYEQYF.

This clonotype was counted many times. The rearrangement links TRBV29-1 to TRBJ2-7; 10 bases agree with TRBD2. CDR1 is SQVTM and CDR2 is ANQGSEA in the germline V gene. Trimming removed 4 bases from V and 3 bases from J; junction bases left unmatched: 12. The CDR3 has 16 amino acids. This chain's CDR3 is CSVGSATSGTDYEQYF. The CDR3 coding sequence is TGCAGCGTTGGATCAGCAACTAGCGGGACCGACTACGAGCAGTACTTC.

This clonotype was picked up many times. V gene TRBV29-1 combines with J gene TRBJ2-7; D is perhaps TRBD2 (6 bases). The CDR3 is 13 residues long. Germline V lookup: CDR1 SQVTM, CDR2 ANQGSEA. Trimming stripped 7 bases from V and 6 bases from J, with 19 bases between. The CDR3, as DNA: TGCAGCGCCATACCCCCGGGGGTATTCGAGCAGTACTTC. It translates to CSAIPPGVFEQYF.

This clonotype showed up many times. This chain joins TRBV18 and TRBJ1-5; 9 bases match TRBD1. J gave up 3 bases and V 3 bases, and 3 bases lay outside the gene matches. Germline CDR1 is KGHSH and CDR2 is LQKENI. The CDR3 has 15 residues. The CDR3 sequence is CASSPGQGSNQPQHF. The CDR3, as DNA: TGTGCCAGCTCACCCGGACAGGGGTCCAATCAGCCCCAGCATTTT.

This clonotype came up a few times. The gene calls are TRBV5-1 and TRBJ2-2; 7 nucleotides match TRBD2. Germline V gene sequence: CDR1 SGHRS, CDR2 YFSETQ. The trim removed 0 bases at V and 9 bases at J, leaving 17 bases unmatched. This CDR3 contains 18 residues. CDR3 residues: CASSLDFERVAGGRELFF. CDR3 DNA sequence: TGCGCCAGCAGCTTGGACTTTGAAAGGGTAGCGGGTGGCCGGGAGCTGTTTTTT.

This clonotype occurred many times. The CDR3 DNA sequence: TGCGCCAGCAAGTTAGCGGGCGAGGAGGGAGATACGCAGTATTTT. It translates to CASKLAGEEGDTQYF. The J gene is TRBJ2-3, the V gene TRBV5-1; 7 nucleotides align to TRBD2. V gave up 6 bases and J gave up 5 bases; unmatched junction bases: 12. This CDR3 comprises 15 residues. The germline V gene has CDR1 SGHRS and CDR2 YFSETQ. Drawing the rest from reference TRBV5-1 and TRBJ2-3, the complete variable domain is KAGVTQTPRYLIKTRGQQVTLSCSPISGHRSVSWYQQTPGQGLQFLFEYFSETQRNKGNFPGRFSGRQFSNSRSEMNVSTLELGDSALYLCASKLAGEEGDTQYFGPGTRLTVL.

The sample holds one count of this clonotype. The gene calls are TRBV19 and TRBJ1-5, with no clear D. This CDR3 comprises 13 residues. The V gene's germline CDR1 is LNHDA and CDR2 SQIVND (reference sequence). With 6 bases removed from V and 7 bases from J, the gap between germline ends came to 13 bases. The CDR3 spells CASRRPGEQPQHF. The CDR3 DNA is TGTGCCAGTAGAAGACCCGGCGAGCAGCCCCAGCATTTT.

CDR3 coding DNA: TGTGCCAGCAGGCGCCTCGGGGCAGGGGGAAACACCGGGGAGCTGTTTTTT. Encoded protein: CASRRLGAGGNTGELFF. The gene calls are TRBV28 and TRBJ2-2; 7 bases match TRBD1. V lost 6 bases, J lost 2 bases, and 12 bases stayed unmatched. Germline V gene sequence: CDR1 MDHEN, CDR2 SYDVKM. This CDR3 has 17 amino acids.

This clonotype was counted a few times. The gene calls are TRBV19 and TRBJ1-1, with TRBD1 matching 9 bases. The CDR3 contains 14 residues. Germline V gives CDR1 LNHDA, CDR2 SQIVND (reference sequence). Trimming at V came to 3 bases and at J to 4 bases, leaving 3 bases not matched to a gene. The CDR3 sequence: CASSIDRGATEAFF. CDR3 nucleotide sequence: TGTGCCAGTAGTATCGACAGGGGGGCCACTGAAGCTTTCTTT.

In its sample, this clonotype was seen many times. The chain links TRBV28 to TRBJ2-1; 9 nucleotides align to TRBD2. The CDR3 is made up of 16 amino acids. V trimming: 5 bases; J trimming: 7 bases; junction bases outside the gene matches: 12. Germline-derived CDR1 and CDR2 are MDHEN and SYDVKM. The chain's CDR3 is CASSALPGLAKNEQFF. The CDR3 nucleotides read TGTGCCAGCAGTGCGCTACCGGGACTAGCTAAGAATGAGCAGTTCTTC.

V gene TRBV3-1 combines with J gene TRBJ2-5; 13 nucleotides line up with TRBD2. Germline loops: CDR1 LGHDT, CDR2 YNNKEL (reference sequence). V dropped 4 bases and J dropped 4; count of bases not matched to a gene: 6. There are 16 residues in the CDR3. The CDR3 region is CASSPGLAGLGETQYF. The CDR3 DNA sequence: TGTGCCAGCAGCCCGGGACTAGCGGGATTAGGAGAGACCCAGTACTTC.

This clonotype was observed a handful of times. In nucleotides, the CDR3 is TGTGCCAGCAGCCAAGAAGGACAGAACTACTACGAGCAGTACTTC. Translating gives CASSQEGQNYYEQYF. The chain joins TRBV3-1 to TRBJ2-7; tentative D call: TRBD1 (6 bases). The CDR3 loop spans 15 amino acids. Germline CDR1 reads LGHDT; CDR2 reads YNNKEL (reference sequence). V lost 0 bases, J lost 3 bases, and 12 bases lay in between.

This clonotype has ten or more counts. In nucleotides, the CDR3 is TGTGCCAGCAGCTTAGGGAGCTTTTCCACAGATACGCAGTATTTT. It encodes CASSLGSFSTDTQYF. This chain connects TRBV7-9 to TRBJ2-3; no clear D gene. The germline V and J ends were trimmed by 1 base and 2 bases, with 10 bases remaining between them. The CDR3 consists of 15 residues. CDR1 is SEHNR and CDR2 is FQNEAQ in the germline V gene (reference sequence). The full variable domain, completed using reference TRBV7-9 and TRBJ2-3, is DTGVSQNPRHKITKRGQNVTFRCDPISEHNRLYWYRQTLGQGPEFLTYFQNEAQLEKSRLLSDRFSAERPKGSFSTLEIQRTEQGDSAMYLCASSLGSFSTDTQYFGPGTRLTVL.

This clonotype has only a few counts. The chain combines TRBV28 with TRBJ1-5; 8 positions agree with TRBD1. The V segment lost 3 bases and the J segment 5 bases; nucleotides outside the gene matches: 3. This CDR3 comprises 14 residues. Per the germline V gene, CDR1 is MDHEN and CDR2 is SYDVKM. The CDR3, as DNA: TGTGCCAGCAGTTTCGGACAGGGAGATCAGCCCCAGCATTTT. It yields the protein CASSFGQGDQPQHF.